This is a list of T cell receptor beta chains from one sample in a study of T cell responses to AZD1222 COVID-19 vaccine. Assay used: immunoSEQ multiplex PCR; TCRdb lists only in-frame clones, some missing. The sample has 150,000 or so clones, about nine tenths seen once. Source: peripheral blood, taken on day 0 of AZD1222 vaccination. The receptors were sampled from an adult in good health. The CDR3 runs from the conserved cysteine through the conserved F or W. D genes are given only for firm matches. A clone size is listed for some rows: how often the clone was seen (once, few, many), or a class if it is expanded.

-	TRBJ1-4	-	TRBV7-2	CASSSRGATFNEKLFF	TGTGCCAGCAGCTCCCGGGGGGCCACTTTCAATGAAAAACTGTTTTTT
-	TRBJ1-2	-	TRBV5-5	CASSSQGGVWDGYTF	TGTGCCAGCAGCTCACAGGGAGGGGTGTGGGATGGCTACACCTTC
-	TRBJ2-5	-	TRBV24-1	CATSRTGEGETQYF	TGTGCCACCAGTCGTACGGGGGAAGGAGAGACCCAGTACTTC
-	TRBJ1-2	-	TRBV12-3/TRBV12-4	CASRGYYHGYTF	TGTGCCAGCAGAGGCTATTATCATGGCTACACCTTC
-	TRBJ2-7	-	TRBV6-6	CASSYSRSVTAYRQYF	TGTGCCAGCAGTTACTCCCGGTCTGTGACAGCCTATAGGCAGTACTTC
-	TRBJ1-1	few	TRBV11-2	CASTPVPGNPLNTEAFF	TGTGCCAGCACCCCGGTCCCGGGGAATCCTTTGAACACTGAAGCTTTCTTT
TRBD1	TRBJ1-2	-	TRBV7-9	CASSLGDRPYGYTF	TGTGCCAGCAGCTTAGGGGACAGGCCCTATGGCTACACCTTC
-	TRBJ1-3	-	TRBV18	CASSPSGSQVPSGNTIYF	TGTGCCAGCTCACCATCCGGATCCCAGGTTCCCTCTGGAAACACCATATATTTT
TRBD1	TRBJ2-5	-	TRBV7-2	CASSLFGTGVVETQYF	TGTGCCAGCAGCTTATTTGGGACAGGGGTGGTAGAGACCCAGTACTTC
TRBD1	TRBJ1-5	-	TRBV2	CASSDQGALSNQPQHF	TGTGCCAGCAGTGATCAGGGGGCTCTTAGCAATCAGCCCCAGCATTTT
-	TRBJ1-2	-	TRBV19	CASSNRAYYGYTF	TGTGCCAGTAGTAACAGGGCCTACTATGGCTACACCTTC
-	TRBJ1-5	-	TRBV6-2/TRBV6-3	CASSWGNQPQHF	TGTGCCAGCAGTTGGGGGAATCAGCCCCAGCATTTT
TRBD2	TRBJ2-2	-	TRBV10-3	CAISPGAGAPGAGELFF	TGTGCCATCAGTCCGGGAGCGGGGGCCCCTGGAGCCGGGGAGCTGTTTTTT
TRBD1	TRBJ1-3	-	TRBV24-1	CATSDPAVGQGSGNTIYF	TGTGCCACCAGTGACCCGGCCGTGGGACAGGGTTCAGGAAACACCATATATTTT
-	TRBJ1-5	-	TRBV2	CASRSPGGNQPQHF	TGTGCCAGCAGGTCTCCGGGGGGCAATCAGCCCCAGCATTTT
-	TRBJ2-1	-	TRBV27	CASRPTRGNEQFF	TGTGCCAGCAGGCCGACACGGGGGAATGAGCAGTTCTTC
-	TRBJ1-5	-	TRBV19	CASSIDPGNQPQHF	TGTGCCAGTAGTATAGACCCGGGCAATCAGCCCCAGCATTTT
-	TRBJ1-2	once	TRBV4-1	CASSQDPGPYGYTF	TGCGCCAGCAGCCAAGATCCGGGACCCTATGGCTACACCTTC
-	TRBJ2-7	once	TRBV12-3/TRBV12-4	CATSWPPAHEQYF	TGTGCCACTAGTTGGCCCCCGGCCCACGAGCAGTACTTC
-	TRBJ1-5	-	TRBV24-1	CATSDQSTGSGGLSNQPQHF	TGTGCCACCAGTGACCAGAGCACAGGTTCAGGTGGTCTTAGCAATCAGCCCCAGCATTTT
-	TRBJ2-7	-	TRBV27	CASSFTHRDPFGTPQQYF	TGTGCCAGCAGTTTCACACACCGCGACCCCTTCGGCACACCCCAGCAGTACTTC
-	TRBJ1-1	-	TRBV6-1	CASSDFGQRNTEAFF	TGTGCCAGCAGTGATTTTGGACAGAGGAACACTGAAGCTTTCTTT
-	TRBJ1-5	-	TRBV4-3	CASSQDVYNQPQHF	TGCGCCAGCAGCCAAGATGTGTACAATCAGCCCCAGCATTTT
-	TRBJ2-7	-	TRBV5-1	CASSFGRKNSYEQYF	TGCGCCAGCAGCTTCGGACGGAAGAATTCCTACGAGCAGTACTTC
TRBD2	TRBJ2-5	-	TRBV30	CAWNLAGGPVRRTQYF	TGTGCCTGGAATCTAGCGGGGGGCCCCGTTCGACGGACCCAGTACTTC
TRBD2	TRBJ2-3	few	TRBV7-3	CASSPAGGRRDTQYF	TGTGCCAGCAGCCCAGCGGGGGGGAGGAGGGATACGCAGTATTTT
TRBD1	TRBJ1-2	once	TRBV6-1	CASSLDRDQDYGYTF	TGTGCCAGCAGCCTAGACAGGGACCAGGACTATGGCTACACCTTC
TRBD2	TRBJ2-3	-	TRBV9	CASSTLSGNTDTQYF	TGTGCCAGCAGCACCTTGAGCGGGAACACAGATACGCAGTATTTT
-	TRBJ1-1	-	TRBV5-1	CASSLDSMYGTEAFF	TGCGCCAGCAGCTTGGATTCCATGTATGGCACTGAAGCTTTCTTT
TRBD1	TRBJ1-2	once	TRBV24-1	CATSDMDRDRGYTF	TGTGCCACCAGTGATATGGACAGGGATCGAGGCTACACCTTC
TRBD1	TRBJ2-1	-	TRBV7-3	CASSLTTGGNEQFF	TGTGCCAGCAGCTTAACGACAGGGGGCAATGAGCAGTTCTTC
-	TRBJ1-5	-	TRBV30	CAWGGKGNQPQHF	TGTGCCTGGGGGGGAAAGGGCAATCAGCCCCAGCATTTT
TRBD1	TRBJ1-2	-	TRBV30	CAWSHGTVLSYTF	TGTGCCTGGAGCCACGGGACAGTCCTTAGCTACACCTTC
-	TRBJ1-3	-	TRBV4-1	CASSQAGTSGNTIYF	TGCGCCAGCAGCCAAGCAGGGACCTCTGGAAACACCATATATTTT
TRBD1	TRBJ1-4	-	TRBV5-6	CASSHGQSGQGSGEKLFF	TGTGCCAGCAGCCACGGTCAATCGGGACAGGGCAGTGGTGAAAAACTGTTTTTT
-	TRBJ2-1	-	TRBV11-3	CASSPPPLYNEQFF	TGTGCCAGCAGCCCCCCGCCGCTTTACAATGAGCAGTTCTTC
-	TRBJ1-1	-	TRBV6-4	CASSEGAGGTEAFF	TGTGCCAGCAGTGAAGGGGCAGGAGGGACTGAAGCTTTCTTT
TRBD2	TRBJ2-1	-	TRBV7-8	CASNQLAGGYNEQFF	TGTGCCAGCAACCAACTAGCGGGGGGGTACAATGAGCAGTTCTTC
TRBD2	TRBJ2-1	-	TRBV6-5	CASIIAGGPYNEQFF	TGTGCCAGCATTATAGCGGGGGGCCCCTACAATGAGCAGTTCTTC
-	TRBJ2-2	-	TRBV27	CASSAGLNTGELFF	TGTGCCAGCAGCGCGGGACTTAACACCGGGGAGCTGTTTTTT
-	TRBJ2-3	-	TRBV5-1	CASSFSLDTQYF	TGCGCCAGCAGCTTCTCCCTTGATACGCAGTATTTT
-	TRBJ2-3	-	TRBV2	CASSVLDTQYF	TGTGCCAGCAGTGTATTAGATACGCAGTATTTT
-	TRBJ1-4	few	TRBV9	CASSEGSREKLFF	TGTGCCAGCAGCGAGGGCTCGCGGGAAAAACTGTTTTTT
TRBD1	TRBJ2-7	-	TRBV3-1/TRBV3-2	CASSQDSGGDEQYF	TGTGCCAGCAGCCAGGATTCAGGGGGCGACGAGCAGTACTTC
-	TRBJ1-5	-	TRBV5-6	CASDPGRARSNQPQHF	TGTGCCAGCGACCCAGGAAGGGCGAGGAGCAATCAGCCCCAGCATTTT
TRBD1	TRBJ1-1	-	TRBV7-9	CATRVDRVNTEAFF	TGTGCCACTCGGGTCGACAGGGTGAACACTGAAGCTTTCTTT
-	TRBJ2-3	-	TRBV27	CASSLLGGVGTDTQYF	TGTGCCAGCAGTTTACTAGGGGGGGTTGGCACAGATACGCAGTATTTT
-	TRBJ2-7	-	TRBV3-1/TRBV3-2	CASSPDHYEQYF	TGTGCCAGCAGCCCGGACCACTACGAGCAGTACTTC
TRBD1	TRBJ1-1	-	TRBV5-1	CASSWGTGGTEAFF	TGCGCCAGCAGCTGGGGGACAGGGGGAACTGAAGCTTTCTTT
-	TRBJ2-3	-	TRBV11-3	CAVELLSDTQYF	TGTGCCGTCGAGCTTTTATCAGATACGCAGTATTTT
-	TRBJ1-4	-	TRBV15	CATSSPREKLFF	TGTGCCACCAGCAGTCCGAGGGAAAAACTGTTTTTT
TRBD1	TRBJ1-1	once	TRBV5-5	CASSLWTGGNTEAFF	TGTGCCAGCAGCTTATGGACAGGTGGGAACACTGAAGCTTTCTTT
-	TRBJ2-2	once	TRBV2	CASSESLRGNTGELFF	TGTGCCAGCAGTGAAAGTCTCCGGGGGAACACCGGGGAGCTGTTTTTT
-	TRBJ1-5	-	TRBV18	CASSPRTGNNQPQHF	TGTGCCAGCTCACCGAGGACGGGGAACAATCAGCCCCAGCATTTT
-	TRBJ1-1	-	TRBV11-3	CASSLDERRRDGTEAFF	TGTGCCAGCAGCTTAGATGAGAGACGCAGGGACGGCACTGAAGCTTTCTTT
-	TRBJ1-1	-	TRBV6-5	CASRSGPMSTEAFF	TGTGCCAGCAGGTCGGGACCGATGAGCACTGAAGCTTTCTTT